Detailed here is one T cell receptor beta chain. Source study methods: Estimated nucleated cell counts came from reference gene primer amplification. Repertoires were generated with immunoSEQ multiplex PCR, while TCRdb's copy carries only in-frame clones and drops some. V, J and clone size reflect that table, while D and trimming were determined from the DNA. Of fewer than 350,000 clones listed, 80% to 90% are singletons. The record originates from a study of blood T cell repertoires in COVID-19. Study as a whole: The analysed material was cDNA or gDNA that came from T cells, B-cell-depleted T cells, or PBMCs.

CDR1 MNHEY and CDR2 SMNVEV come from the germline V gene (reference sequence). The CDR3 is 16 amino acids. Trimming left V 2 bases short and J 5 bases short, with 18 bases between. Seattle enrolled patients during active infection and tracked them longitudinally. The sequence came from a woman aged 25 to 39 with COVID-19, enrolled during active disease. Sequenced material: peripheral blood. This chain joins TRBV27 and TRBJ1-2, with D maybe TRBD1 (6 bases). The CDR3 reads CASSLAGVGTLYGYTF. CDR3 nucleotide sequence: TGTGCCAGCAGTTTAGCAGGGGTGGGAACCTTGTATGGCTACACCTTC.